This entry concerns a single T cell receptor (beta chain). Trimming took 3 bases from V and 0 from J; bases not matched to a gene: 10. Germline V lookup: CDR1 KGHSH, CDR2 LQKENI. This CDR3 has 18 amino acids. The data are from a study of T cell changes during pregnancy in multiple sclerosis. TCRdb's table, derived via immunoSEQ multiplex PCR, lists solely in-frame clones and lacks some. The sample lists 50,000 or so clones; around 87% were seen once. This clonotype was sampled from a female donor with multiple sclerosis, enrolled in a pregnancy study. The material sequenced was CD8+ T cells from peripheral blood mononuclear cells, taken in the second trimester of pregnancy. This rearrangement joins TRBV18 to TRBJ2-7, with 11 bases identical to TRBD2. The CDR3 spells CASSPRPTSGGTSYEQYF. DNA of the CDR3: TGTGCCAGCTCACCGCGTCCTACTAGCGGGGGAACCTCCTACGAGCAGTACTTC. Full variable domain (remainder filled in from reference TRBV18 and TRBJ2-7): NAGVMQNPRHLVRRRGQEARLRCSPMKGHSHVYWYRQLPEEGLKFMVYLQKENIIDESGMPKERFSAEFPKEGPSILRIQQVVRGDSAAYFCASSPRPTSGGTSYEQYFGPGTRLTVT.